A single sample gave rise to the 26 T cell receptor beta chains below, sequenced in a study of blood T cell repertoires in COVID-19 (dated by TCRdb to the early 2020s). The library was generated by the immunoSEQ multiplex PCR assay. TCRdb's version of the immuneACCESS table is confined to in-frame rearrangements and falls short of the full clone set. An unresolved V gene accounts for under half of the shortfall where checked; the remainder is of unknown origin. Within this sample are tens of thousands of clones, with approximately 79% of them counted one time only. More than 20% of the sample lies in the top ten. The sample comprised peripheral blood. The origin of the receptors is a man aged 55 to 70 with active or convalescent COVID-19.

The chain recombines TRBV18 with TRBJ1-3; the D is unclear. The V end lost 2 bases, the J end lost 0 bases, and 11 bases lay between the germline ends. Looked up from germline, CDR1 is KGHSH and CDR2 is LQKENI. This CDR3 has 16 residues. The CDR3 DNA follows: TGTGCCAGCTCACCAGTGCGGGCAGACTCTGGAAACACCATATATTTT. Residues: CASSPVRADSGNTIYF.

This chain joins TRBV5-5 and TRBJ2-5, with 7 bases fitting TRBD1. The CDR3 contains 15 residues. Germline values: CDR1 SGHKS, CDR2 YYEKEE (reference sequence). V shed 0 bases, J shed 7 bases, and the junction held 9 bases outside the gene matches. The CDR3 sequence is CASSLESRQGRTQYF. The CDR3 coding sequence is TGTGCCAGCAGCTTGGAATCGAGACAGGGAAGGACCCAGTACTTC.

This chain links TRBV18 with TRBJ2-2; D is ambiguous. The CDR3 spans 15 residues. With 1 base removed from V and 0 bases from J, the gap between germline ends came to 6 bases. CDR1 KGHSH and CDR2 LQKENI come from the germline V gene. CDR3 in DNA: TGTGCCAGCTCACCACAGCTAGCGAACACCGGGGAGCTGTTTTTT. Protein product: CASSPQLANTGELFF.

A note on this clone: Other DNA sequences from this sample encode an identical CDR3 as well. V is TRBV4-1 and J is TRBJ1-1, with D unclear. Trimming shortened V by 0 bases and J by 0 bases, and 8 bases separated the two germline ends. The CDR3 loop spans 15 amino acids. In germline, CDR1 is MGHRA, CDR2 YSYEKL. CDR3 sequence reads: CASSQDEQLNTEAFF. As DNA, the CDR3 is TGCGCCAGCAGCCAAGATGAACAGTTGAACACTGAAGCTTTCTTT.

The V call is TRBV18, the J call TRBJ2-7, with D maybe TRBD2 (7 bases). The CDR3 has 13 amino acids. Germline-derived CDR1 and CDR2 are KGHSH and LQKENI. V shed 3 bases and J shed 6 bases, with 12 bases lying between them. CDR3 in amino acids: CASSPTGGSEQYF. For the CDR3, the DNA is TGTGCCAGCTCACCGACGGGGGGCAGCGAGCAGTACTTC.

The chain carries TRBV28 and TRBJ2-7; 8 positions agree with TRBD1. CDR1 is MDHEN, CDR2 SYDVKM, per germline. The CDR3 spans 14 residues. The V and J ends lost 6 bases and 2 bases, in that order; junction bases with no gene match: 6. The CDR3 DNA follows: TGTGCCAGCAGCCTCAGACAGGGGACCTACGAGCAGTACTTC. It encodes CASSLRQGTYEQYF.

In this sample, this clone turned up a few times. This chain joins TRBV29-1 and TRBJ2-2; 8 bases are shared with TRBD2. The CDR3 spans 14 residues. CDR1 is SQVTM and CDR2 is ANQGSEA in the germline V gene. J gave up 4 bases and V 4 bases, and 5 bases lay outside the gene matches. For the CDR3, the DNA is TGCAGCGTTGCCGGGGGGGAGCCCACCGGGGAGCTGTTTTTT. Translating it yields CSVAGGEPTGELFF.

CDR3 in amino acids: CASSLGLARTDTQYF. For the CDR3, the DNA is TGTGCCAGCAGCTTAGGTCTAGCCAGAACAGATACGCAGTATTTT. This sequence joins TRBV7-3 and TRBJ2-3, with D maybe TRBD2 (5 bases). CDR3 length: 15 amino acids. V was trimmed by 2 bases and J by 3 bases, leaving 12 bases between them. From germline, CDR1 is SGHTA and CDR2 FQGTGA.

The gene calls are TRBV7-9 and TRBJ2-4; D is possibly TRBD1 (6 bases). V lost 0 bases and J 9 bases, leaving 18 bases between the germline ends. This CDR3 has 16 amino acids. The germline gives CDR1 SEHNR, CDR2 FQNEAQ (reference sequence). The CDR3 region has the DNA TGTGCCAGCAGCTTAGCTGGGGGCTCAGAGGGCGGCATTCAGTACTTC. The encoded protein is CASSLAGGSEGGIQYF.

The V call is TRBV28, the J call TRBJ1-1; 7 bases line up with TRBD1. From germline, CDR1 is MDHEN and CDR2 SYDVKM. The V gene end was trimmed by 6 bases and the J gene end by 11 bases; junction bases not matched to a gene: 12. The CDR3 is 13 amino acids. The CDR3 loop reads CASSDQATGRAFF. As DNA, the CDR3 is TGTGCCAGCAGCGATCAGGCGACAGGGAGGGCTTTCTTT.

This clone was seen a handful of times. V usage is TRBV28 and J usage is TRBJ1-5; D perhaps matches TRBD1 (6 bases). The germline V and J ends were trimmed by 5 bases and 0 bases, with 11 bases remaining between them. This CDR3 spans 15 amino acids. Germline values: CDR1 MDHEN, CDR2 SYDVKM. The CDR3 is CASSGGGDSNQPQHF. The CDR3, as DNA: TGTGCCAGCAGTGGAGGGGGGGATAGCAATCAGCCCCAGCATTTT.

The chain recombines TRBV4-1 with TRBJ2-7; 8 bases agree with TRBD1. Germline CDR1 MGHRA, CDR2 YSYEKL. This CDR3 comprises 14 residues. V shed 4 bases and J 4 bases; nucleotides not matched to a gene: 6. This chain's CDR3 is CASSRTGLGYEQYF. The CDR3 nucleotides are TGCGCCAGCAGCCGGACAGGGTTAGGATACGAGCAGTACTTC.

The chain couples TRBV6-5 to TRBJ2-7; 8 bases are shared with TRBD1. The CDR3 loop spans 11 amino acids. Germline V gene data show CDR1 as MNHEY and CDR2 as SVGAGI. Trimming cost V 11 bases and J 12 bases; bases outside gene matches: 12. The CDR3 here is CAALWGQALYF. Here the CDR3 DNA reads TGTGCCGCCTTGTGGGGACAGGCTCTGTACTTC.

Only one count was recorded for this clone. The chain has TRBV7-2 and TRBJ2-7; the match to TRBD2 covers 8 bases. The CDR3 contains 14 residues. After removal of 3 bases from V and 5 bases from J, the junction contained 6 bases not matched to a gene. Germline V gene data show CDR1 as SGHTA and CDR2 as FQGNSA. The CDR3 DNA reads as TGTGCCAGCAGCTTCTCGCGGGGGGCGAACGAGCAGTACTTC. Translating gives CASSFSRGANEQYF. Full variable domain (outside the CDR3, taken from reference TRBV7-2 and TRBJ2-7): GAGVSQSPSNKVTEKGKDVELRCDPISGHTALYWYRQSLGQGLEFLIYFQGNSAPDKSGLPSDRFSAERTGGSVSTLTIQRTQQEDSAVYLCASSFSRGANEQYFGPGTRLTVT.

The chain couples TRBV28 to TRBJ1-2, with TRBD1 matching 7 bases. CDR3 size: 14 residues. V trimming: 4 bases; J trimming: 3 bases; junction bases outside the gene matches: 5. Per the germline V gene, CDR1 is MDHEN and CDR2 is SYDVKM. CDR3 protein: CASSSTDRYYGYTF. The DNA of the CDR3 is TGTGCCAGCAGTTCCACGGACAGGTACTATGGCTACACCTTC.

In this sample, this clone turned up a few times. The V gene is TRBV27, the J gene TRBJ2-2; D not resolved. This CDR3 comprises 12 residues. The V gene's germline CDR1 is MNHEY and CDR2 SMNVEV (reference sequence). V was pared by 6 bases and J by 7 bases, with 9 bases between. In DNA, the CDR3 is TGTGCCAGCAGCCCGGTGGTCGGGGAGCTGTTTTTT. Amino acid sequence: CASSPVVGELFF.

The chain carries TRBV11-2 and TRBJ1-1; D unresolved. CDR3 size: 13 residues. Germline values: CDR1 SGHAT, CDR2 FQNNGV. The ends were cut back, 0 bases at V and 6 bases at J, with 8 bases in the middle. The CDR3 reads CASSLDPGSEAFF. The CDR3 DNA is TGTGCCAGCAGCTTAGATCCAGGCTCTGAAGCTTTCTTT.

This chain links TRBV6-6 with TRBJ1-6; D gene ambiguous. The CDR3 consists of 14 residues. Trimming pared 10 bases from V and 5 bases from J, leaving 15 bases between. Germline CDR1 MNHNY, CDR2 SVGAGI (reference sequence). CDR3 nucleotide sequence: TGTGCCACGTGTAACAGAGCTGATAATTCACCCCTCCACTTT. This translates into CATCNRADNSPLHF.

The chain joins TRBV5-1 to TRBJ2-2; D remains unclear. Trimming took 4 bases from V and 5 from J, leaving 12 bases between them. The CDR3 contains 14 residues. Germline V lookup: CDR1 SGHRS, CDR2 YFSETQ. This CDR3 is CASSPGEWTGELFF. Here the CDR3 DNA reads TGCGCCAGCAGCCCCGGTGAGTGGACCGGGGAGCTGTTTTTT.

The CDR3 DNA sequence: TGTGCCAGTACCGGGACTAGCGGGACTAAAAACACCGGGGAGCTGTTTTTT. Amino acids: CASTGTSGTKNTGELFF. The chain is built from TRBV19 and TRBJ2-2, with 13 bases matching TRBD2. This CDR3 contains 17 residues. Germline values: CDR1 LNHDA, CDR2 SQIVND (reference sequence). V shed 7 bases, J shed 2 bases, and the junction held 7 bases outside the gene matches.

The rearrangement joins TRBV15 to TRBJ1-5; TRBD1 is a possible D gene (6 bases). The CDR3 length is 17 residues. Trimming took 0 bases from V and 0 from J, leaving 12 bases between them. CDR1 LNHNV and CDR2 YYDKDF come from the germline V gene (reference sequence). The DNA for the CDR3 is TGTGCCACCAGCAGAGATGGGGGCGCCTATAGCAATCAGCCCCAGCATTTT. Amino acids: CATSRDGGAYSNQPQHF.

This clone was observed a handful of times. This rearrangement joins TRBV6-2 or TRBV6-3 to TRBJ1-3; D is unresolved. Trimming took 0 bases from V and 3 from J, leaving 6 bases between them. This CDR3 has 14 residues. From germline, CDR1 is MNHEY and CDR2 SVGEGT. This CDR3 is CASSYSEFGNTIYF. The CDR3 DNA follows: TGTGCCAGCAGTTACTCGGAGTTTGGAAACACCATATATTTT.

With respect to this clone: This specimen includes other DNA sequences encoding the same CDR3. This CDR3 reads CASSLYGDDTEAFF. The CDR3 DNA follows: TGCGCCAGCAGCTTGTACGGGGATGACACTGAAGCTTTCTTT. The rearrangement joins TRBV5-1 to TRBJ1-1; D is uncertain. Looked up from germline, CDR1 is SGHRS and CDR2 is YFSETQ. The CDR3 is 14 amino acids. With 1 base removed from V and 3 bases from J, the gap between germline ends came to 10 bases. Based on the CDR3 plus reference TRBV5-1 and TRBJ1-1, the full variable domain is KAGVTQTPRYLIKTRGQQVTLSCSPISGHRSVSWYQQTPGQGLQFLFEYFSETQRNKGNFPGRFSGRQFSNSRSEMNVSTLELGDSALYLCASSLYGDDTEAFFGQGTRLTVV.

The chain couples TRBV20-1 to TRBJ1-6; 8 positions agree with TRBD1. The CDR3 has 13 amino acids. Germline V CDR1 and CDR2: DFQATT, SNEGSKA (reference sequence). Losses at the gene ends were 3 bases for V and 10 bases for J; bases not matched to a gene: 5. The CDR3 loop is CSASARGRSPLHF. The CDR3 nucleotides are TGCAGTGCTAGTGCCAGGGGGCGATCACCCCTCCACTTT.

The J gene is TRBJ1-1, the V gene TRBV5-1; perhaps TRBD1 as D (6 bases). Germline V gives CDR1 SGHRS, CDR2 YFSETQ. The CDR3 contains 14 residues. V was shortened by 1 base and J by 4 bases, with 11 bases between the two germline ends. CDR3 DNA sequence: TGCGCCAGCAGCTTGATGGGGGCCGGCACTGAAGCTTTCTTT. Its translation: CASSLMGAGTEAFF.

The rearrangement uses TRBV6-6 and TRBJ1-2; D is undetermined. Trimming removed 5 bases at V and 3 bases at J, with 10 bases between. This CDR3 contains 13 residues. Germline V gene sequence: CDR1 MNHNY, CDR2 SVGAGI (reference sequence). The chain's CDR3 is CASSASGDYGYTF. DNA of the CDR3: TGTGCCAGCAGTGCCTCCGGGGACTATGGCTACACCTTC.